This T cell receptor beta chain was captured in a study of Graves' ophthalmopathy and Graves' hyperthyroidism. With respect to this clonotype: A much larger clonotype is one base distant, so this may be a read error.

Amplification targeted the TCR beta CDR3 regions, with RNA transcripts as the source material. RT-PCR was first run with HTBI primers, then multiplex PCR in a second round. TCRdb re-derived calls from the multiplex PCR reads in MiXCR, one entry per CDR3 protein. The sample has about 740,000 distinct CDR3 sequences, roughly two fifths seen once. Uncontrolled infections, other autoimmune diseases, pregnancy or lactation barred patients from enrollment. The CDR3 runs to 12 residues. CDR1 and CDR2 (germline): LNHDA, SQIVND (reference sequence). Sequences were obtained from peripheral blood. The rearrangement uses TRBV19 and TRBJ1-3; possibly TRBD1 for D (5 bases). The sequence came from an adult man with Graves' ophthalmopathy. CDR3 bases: TGTGCCAGTAGTGACAGAGGAAACGCCATATATTTT. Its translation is CASSDRGNAIYF.